This section outlines one T cell receptor (beta chain) sequence together with its context. Trimming shortened V by 2 bases and J by 9 bases, and 14 bases separated the two germline ends. The CDR3 runs 15 residues. CDR1 MNHEY and CDR2 SVGAGI come from the germline V gene. Profiled with immunoSEQ multiplex PCR; TCRdb holds only in-frame clones, not every one. The sample has about 140,000 clones; 75% to 95% are singletons. These data come from a study of control samples from healthy donors and cancer patients. The receptor comes from a man younger than 35 in good health. The chain is built from TRBV6-5 and TRBJ1-6; D call uncertain. Sequencing used blood. The CDR3 coding sequence is TGTGCCAGCAGTTACCGAGATCCCACCGGTTCACCCCTCCACTTT. Translation gives CASSYRDPTGSPLHF.